This TCR beta chain derives from a study of STAT5B mutations in CD4+ large granular lymphocyte leukemia. The V end lost 4 bases, the J end lost 2 bases, and 9 bases lay between the germline ends. This CDR3 has 14 amino acids. Looked up from germline, CDR1 is MNHNS and CDR2 is SASEGT. The data were produced by immunoSEQ multiplex PCR, yet TCRdb's version contains in-frame clones alone and is incomplete. The sample lists roughly 29,000 clones; roughly 75% were seen once. With respect to this clone: The antigen is not known.

Whole-study findings and limits: Without HLA matching, higher CD4+ than CD8+ T-LGLL clonality could reflect small sample size. Compared with healthy controls (2/35), patient top clones favored TRBV06 (8/27).

The receptor's source is a human donor in good health. Source material: CD4+ T cells from blood buffy coats. The chain has TRBV6-1 and TRBJ1-3; D remains ambiguous. The CDR3 region has the DNA TGTGCCAGCAGTGGGGCGGAGGCTGGAAACACCATATATTTT. This encodes CASSGAEAGNTIYF.